Listed below are T cell receptor beta chains from one sample, sequenced in a study of T cell clones after liver transplantation. Clones were read by immunoSEQ multiplex PCR, and TCRdb kept only the in-frame ones, dropping some. The data hold about 120,000 clones, with 90% observed a single time. The material was CD4+ T cells from blood, obtained 12 months after liver transplant. Source of these receptors: a human patient who received a liver transplant. Some of these T cells may belong to the graft donor. CDR3s include the opening cysteine and the closing phenylalanine or tryptophan. The order of the fields is CDR3 protein, CDR3 DNA, V gene, D gene, J gene, clone size. The D gene is left open where the match is weak. The listing skips clone size in some rows; elsewhere it reads once, few, many or a size class.

CASSLGVASNQPQHF	TGCGCCAGCAGCTTGGGCGTAGCTAGCAATCAGCCCCAGCATTTT	TRBV5-1	NA	TRBJ1-5	NA
CAISLTGGNSPLHF	TGTGCCATCAGCCTAACAGGGGGTAATTCACCCCTCCACTTT	TRBV10-3	TRBD1	TRBJ1-6	NA
CASSWWTGQETQYF	TGTGCCAGCAGTTGGTGGACCGGCCAAGAGACCCAGTACTTC	TRBV5-5	NA	TRBJ2-5	NA
CASSTGQGGASGYTF	TGTGCCAGCAGTACTGGACAGGGGGGCGCTTCTGGCTACACCTTC	TRBV25-1	TRBD1	TRBJ1-2	once
CASSPLLQEPYEQYF	TGTGCCAGCTCACCGTTACTCCAGGAACCTTACGAGCAGTACTTC	TRBV18	NA	TRBJ2-7	NA
CASSLRPASGFGEQYF	TGTGCCAGCAGCCTCCGACCGGCTAGCGGGTTCGGAGAGCAGTACTTC	TRBV21-1	NA	TRBJ2-7	once
CASSRSQPRYNEQFF	TGTGCCAGCAGCCGGTCTCAACCTAGATACAATGAGCAGTTCTTC	TRBV5-4	NA	TRBJ2-1	NA
CATSQGMGTFNEKLFF	TGTGCCACCAGCCAAGGAATGGGGACCTTCAATGAAAAACTGTTTTTT	TRBV15	NA	TRBJ1-4	NA
CASSGYRRNNEQFF	TGTGCCAGCTCTGGATACCGAAGAAACAATGAGCAGTTCTTC	TRBV5-8	NA	TRBJ2-1	NA
CASSSPGQGGYGYTF	TGTGCCAGCAGCTCGCCGGGACAGGGGGGCTATGGCTACACCTTC	TRBV7-2	TRBD1	TRBJ1-2	NA